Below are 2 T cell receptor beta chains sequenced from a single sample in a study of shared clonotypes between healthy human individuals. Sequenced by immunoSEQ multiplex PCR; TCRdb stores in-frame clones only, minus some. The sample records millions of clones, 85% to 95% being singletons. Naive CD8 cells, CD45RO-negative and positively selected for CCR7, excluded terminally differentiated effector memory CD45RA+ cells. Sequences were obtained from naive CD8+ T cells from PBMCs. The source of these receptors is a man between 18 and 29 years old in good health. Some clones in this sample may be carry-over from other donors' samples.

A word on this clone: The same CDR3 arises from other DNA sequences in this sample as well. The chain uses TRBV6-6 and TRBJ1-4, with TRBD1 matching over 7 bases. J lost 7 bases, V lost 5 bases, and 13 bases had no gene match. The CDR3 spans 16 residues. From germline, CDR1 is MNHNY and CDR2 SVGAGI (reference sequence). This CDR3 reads CASSGQDRGRFEKLFF. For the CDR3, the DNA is TGTGCCAGCAGTGGGCAGGATAGGGGGCGGTTTGAAAAACTGTTTTTT.

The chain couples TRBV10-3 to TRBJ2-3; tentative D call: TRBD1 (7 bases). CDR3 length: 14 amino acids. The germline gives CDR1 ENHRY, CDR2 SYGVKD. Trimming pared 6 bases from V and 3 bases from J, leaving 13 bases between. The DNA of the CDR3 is TGTGCCATCAGGTCGACAGGGAGGACAGATACGCAGTATTTT. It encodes CAIRSTGRTDTQYF.